Listed below are T cell receptor beta chains from one sample, sequenced in a study of low-dose radiotherapy and immunotherapy resistance in tumors. Each CDR3 protein is one row after TCRdb ran MiXCR on the reads. The sample shows about 64,000 distinct CDR3 sequences, more than 25% of them seen only once. The material was PBMCs, obtained before treatment. Receptors were obtained from a male donor with rectosigmoid adenocarcinoma. CDR3s leave out the opening cysteine and the closing phenylalanine or tryptophan. D genes are given only for firm matches. Clone size is given for some rows only: seen once, a few or many times, or a class if the clone is expanded.

len,j_gene,abundance,d_gene,v_gene,CDR3aa
14,TRBJ2-7,many,NA,TRBV4-3,ASSQELAFSSYEQY
13,TRBJ1-1,few,NA,TRBV18,ASSLSTGLNTEAF
13,TRBJ1-2,many,TRBD1,TRBV19,ASSKRVTGAPGYT
13,TRBJ2-3,many,NA,TRBV19,ASSQWGYPTDTQY
13,TRBJ2-1,many,NA,TRBV14,ASSQLTGSYNEQF
9,TRBJ1-1,NA,NA,TRBV29-1,SVEDSTEAF
13,TRBJ2-2,NA,TRBD2,TRBV5-1,ASSKGLAGSGELF
16,TRBJ2-1,many,NA,TRBV28,ASSQTRRLMSGYNEQF
11,TRBJ1-5,NA,NA,TRBV2,ASSVGANQPQH
12,TRBJ1-1,many,NA,TRBV7-8,ASSLGPGNTEAF
12,TRBJ1-6,many,NA,TRBV28,ASSLAGDNSPLH
14,TRBJ2-1,many,TRBD1,TRBV7-2,ASSPGGNPPRATQF
10,TRBJ2-3,many,NA,TRBV5-3,ASSSYTDTQY
14,TRBJ2-3,many,TRBD2,TRBV5-4,ASGLLLAGGVDTQY
14,TRBJ1-1,NA,NA,TRBV7-2,ASSLVGRTLGTEAF
13,TRBJ2-7,many,NA,TRBV4-3,ASSQEDGSSYEQY
11,TRBJ2-5,NA,NA,TRBV3-1,ASRDSIQETQY
12,TRBJ2-5,once,NA,TRBV11-1,ASSPTLHQETQY
12,TRBJ1-2,many,TRBD1,TRBV28,ASSLYRQGGGYT
13,TRBJ2-3,NA,NA,TRBV6-2/TRBV6-3,ASSYRDFRVDTQY
15,TRBJ1-5,NA,TRBD1,TRBV6-2/TRBV6-3,ASRGTGAGGRNQPQH
10,TRBJ1-6,many,NA,TRBV7-9,ASSRSNSPLH
14,TRBJ2-1,NA,TRBD2,TRBV11-2,ASSRGTSGRLNEQF
11,TRBJ2-5,many,NA,TRBV6-4,ASSQRAKETQY
13,TRBJ2-7,few,TRBD1,TRBV5-1,ASSLLFDRAYEQY
15,TRBJ1-6,many,TRBD1,TRBV7-2,ASSPWTGPSYNSPLH
11,TRBJ1-5,many,NA,TRBV27,ASSLWGDQPQH
11,TRBJ2-7,many,NA,TRBV20-1,SARGAVDYEQY
9,TRBJ2-5,many,NA,TRBV5-1,ASSGKETQY
16,TRBJ2-3,many,TRBD2,TRBV4-2,ASSQDLPAGGRTDTQY
11,TRBJ2-3,NA,NA,TRBV9,ASSVRNTDTQY
13,TRBJ1-5,many,TRBD1,TRBV6-5,ASTDLDRADQPQH
11,TRBJ2-1,many,NA,TRBV29-1,SVTGASYNEQF
13,TRBJ2-6,few,NA,TRBV7-8,AASGPLSGANVLT
14,TRBJ2-1,few,TRBD2,TRBV28,ASRYITSGSYNEQF
14,TRBJ2-2,many,NA,TRBV6-2/TRBV6-3,ASSYSGVSDTGELF
10,TRBJ2-1,NA,TRBD1,TRBV5-1,ASSGQGYEQF
12,TRBJ1-2,many,NA,TRBV7-9,ASSANSGVGGYT